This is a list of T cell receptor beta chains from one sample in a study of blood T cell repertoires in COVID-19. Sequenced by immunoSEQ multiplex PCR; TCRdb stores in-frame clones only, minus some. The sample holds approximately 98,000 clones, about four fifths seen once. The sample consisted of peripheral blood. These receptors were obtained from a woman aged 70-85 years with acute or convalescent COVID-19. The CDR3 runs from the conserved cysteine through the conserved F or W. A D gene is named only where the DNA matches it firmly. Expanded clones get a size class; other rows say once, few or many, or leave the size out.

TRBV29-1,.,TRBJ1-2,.,TGCAGCGTTGTGAAGGGCGGGGACTATGGCTACACCTTC,CSVVKGGDYGYTF
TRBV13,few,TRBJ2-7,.,TGTGCCAGCAGCTTAGGAGACACTTCCTACGAGCAGTACTTC,CASSLGDTSYEQYF
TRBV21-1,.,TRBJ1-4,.,TGTGCCAGCAGCAAAGGCAGTACAGGGAATGAAAAACTGTTTTTT,CASSKGSTGNEKLFF
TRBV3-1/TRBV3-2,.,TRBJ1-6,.,TGTGCCAGCAGCCAAGGTATTTCACCCCTCCACTTT,CASSQGISPLHF
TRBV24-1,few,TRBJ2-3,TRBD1,TGTGCCACCAGCGACAGGGTAAGGACAGATACGCAGTATTTT,CATSDRVRTDTQYF
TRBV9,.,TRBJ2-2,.,TGTGCCAGCAGCGTAGGGCCAGGGGACACCGGGGAGCTGTTTTTT,CASSVGPGDTGELFF
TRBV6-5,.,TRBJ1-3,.,TGTGCCTCACAAACCGGGGTAACTGGAAACACCATATATTTT,CASQTGVTGNTIYF
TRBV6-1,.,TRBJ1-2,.,TGTGCCAGCAGTGAACGAGGAGTCCTTTTCTATGGCTACACCTTC,CASSERGVLFYGYTF
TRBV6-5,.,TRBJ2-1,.,TGTGCCAGCAGTCCCCAACTAGCAGGTGAGCAGTTCTTC,CASSPQLAGEQFF
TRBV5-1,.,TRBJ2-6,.,TGCGCCAGCAGCCAACGGACACCTGGGGCCAACGTCCTGACTTTC,CASSQRTPGANVLTF
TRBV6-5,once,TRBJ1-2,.,TGTGCCAGCAGTTACGGGGGGAACTATGGCTACACCTTC,CASSYGGNYGYTF
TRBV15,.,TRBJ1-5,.,TGTGCCACCGGGCGGGCTGGGATCCAGCCCCAGCATTTT,CATGRAGIQPQHF
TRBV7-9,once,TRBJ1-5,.,TGTGCCAGCAGCTTAGTAGAGGGAGCGGTGGATCAGCCCCAGCATTTT,CASSLVEGAVDQPQHF
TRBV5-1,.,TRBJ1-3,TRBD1,TGCGCCAGCAGCTCCGGGACAGGGGGCGGAAACACCATATATTTT,CASSSGTGGGNTIYF
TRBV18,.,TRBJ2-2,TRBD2,TGTGCCAGCTCACCATATCTAGCGGGAGACACCGGGGAGCTGTTTTTT,CASSPYLAGDTGELFF
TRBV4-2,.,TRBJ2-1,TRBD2,TGTGCCAGCAGCCAAGAAGGACTAGCGGGTACAGGCTCCTACAATGAGCAGTTCTTC,CASSQEGLAGTGSYNEQFF
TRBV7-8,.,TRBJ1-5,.,TGTGCCAGCAGCTTTAAGGGGGATCAGCCCCAGCATTTT,CASSFKGDQPQHF
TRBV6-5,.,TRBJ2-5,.,TGTGCCAGCAATGGGGGAAGGGGGGAGACCCAGTACTTC,CASNGGRGETQYF
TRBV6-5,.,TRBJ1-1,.,TGTGCCAGCAGCCTCGAAGGAGGGCGGGGAACTGAAGCTTTCTTT,CASSLEGGRGTEAFF
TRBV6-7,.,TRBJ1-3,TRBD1,TGTGCCAGCAGTTATCTAAGCAGGGGGCTATGGGGAAACACCATATATTTT,CASSYLSRGLWGNTIYF
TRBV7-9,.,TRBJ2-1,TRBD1,TGTGCCAGCAGCTCCGGACAGGGGACGGATGAGCAGTTCTTC,CASSSGQGTDEQFF
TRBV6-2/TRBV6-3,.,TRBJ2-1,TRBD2,TGTGCCAGCAGCCGCCAACTAGCGGGGAGAGGAGGGCACTACAATGAGCAGTTCTTC,CASSRQLAGRGGHYNEQFF
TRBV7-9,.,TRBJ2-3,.,TGTGCCAGCAGCTTAGCTCCAGGGTACACAGATACGCAGTATTTT,CASSLAPGYTDTQYF
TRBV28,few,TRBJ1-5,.,TGTGCCAGCAGTTTAGGAGGGCTTCGGCAGCCCCAGCATTTT,CASSLGGLRQPQHF
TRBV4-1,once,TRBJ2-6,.,TGCGCCAGCAGCCAAGATAGAGAGGCCAACGTCCTGACTTTC,CASSQDREANVLTF
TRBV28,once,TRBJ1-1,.,TGTGCCAGCAGTTCCGCAGGGTACACTGAAGCTTTCTTT,CASSSAGYTEAFF
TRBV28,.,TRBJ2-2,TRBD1,TGTGCCAGCAGGCTACAGGGGGCGAACACCGGGGAGCTGTTTTTT,CASRLQGANTGELFF
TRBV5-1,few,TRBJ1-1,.,TGCGCCAGCAGCTTGGCAATGCGGAACACTGAAGCTTTCTTT,CASSLAMRNTEAFF
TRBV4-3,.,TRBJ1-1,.,TGCGCCAGCAGCCAAGATATAACAGCCCGGGGTGAAGCTTTCTTT,CASSQDITARGEAFF
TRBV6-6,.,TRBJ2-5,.,TGTGCCAGCAGTTACTTATCCCCCCCGCAAGAGACCCAGTACTTC,CASSYLSPPQETQYF
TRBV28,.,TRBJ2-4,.,TGTGCCACCTCGACAGGGAGGTACATTCAGTACTTC,CATSTGRYIQYF
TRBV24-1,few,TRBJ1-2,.,TGTGCCACCAGTGATCACAGGGCGCCAGGCTATGGCTACACCTTC,CATSDHRAPGYGYTF
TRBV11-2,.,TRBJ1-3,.,TGTGCCAGCAGCTTAGAAGCAGGAGGAGAAAACACCATATATTTT,CASSLEAGGENTIYF
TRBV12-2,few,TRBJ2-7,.,TGTGCAAGTCGCGAAGGACTAGCCGCCAGCTCCTACGAGCAGTACTTC,CASREGLAASSYEQYF
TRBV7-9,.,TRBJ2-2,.,TGTGCCAGCAGCTTCACGGGAAGAAGAACCGGGGAGCTGTTTTTT,CASSFTGRRTGELFF
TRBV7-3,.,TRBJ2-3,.,TGTGCCAGCAGCTTATTCCAGGGAGGCTCAGATACGCAGTATTTT,CASSLFQGGSDTQYF
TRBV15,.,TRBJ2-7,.,TGTGCCACCAGCAGAGATTTAAACGAGCAGTACTTC,CATSRDLNEQYF
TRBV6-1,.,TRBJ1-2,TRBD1,TGTGCCAGCAGTGAGAGGACAGGGTCTAGCGGCTACACCTTC,CASSERTGSSGYTF
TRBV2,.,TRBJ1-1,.,TGTGCCAGCAGTGAAGGAGGTTTTGAAGCTTTCTTT,CASSEGGFEAFF
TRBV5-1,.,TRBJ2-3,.,TGCGCCAGCAGTCCCAGGGGCAGGGCTGATGATACGCAGTATTTT,CASSPRGRADDTQYF
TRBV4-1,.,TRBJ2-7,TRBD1,TGCGCCAGCAGCCGCTCCAGCTCCGGGACAGGAGGGGGACAGCAGTACTTC,CASSRSSSGTGGGQQYF
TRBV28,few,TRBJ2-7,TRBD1,TGTGCCAGTCGTCCGACAGGGCCTTACGAGCAGTACTTC,CASRPTGPYEQYF
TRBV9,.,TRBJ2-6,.,TGTGCCAGCAGCGAACACAGGAACCGCTCTGGGGCCAACGTCCTGACTTTC,CASSEHRNRSGANVLTF
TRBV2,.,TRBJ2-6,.,TGTGCCAGCAGTGAAGAAAGAGACTCTGGGGCCAACGTCCTGACTTTC,CASSEERDSGANVLTF
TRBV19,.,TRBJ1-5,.,TGTGCCAGTACCCCAGCTGGGGGGGCGGGTCAGCCCCAGCATTTT,CASTPAGGAGQPQHF
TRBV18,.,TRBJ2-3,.,TGTGCCAGCTCACCGGGGCACCCAGATACGCAGTATTTT,CASSPGHPDTQYF
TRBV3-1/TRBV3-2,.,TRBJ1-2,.,TGTGCCAGCAGCCAAGTCTCGGGAAACTATGGCTACACCTTC,CASSQVSGNYGYTF
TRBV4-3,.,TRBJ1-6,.,TGCGCCAGCAGCCACCAACACAGGGACCTGTTTTCACCCCTCCACTTT,CASSHQHRDLFSPLHF
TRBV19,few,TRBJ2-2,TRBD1,TGTGCCAGTAGTAGGAGGACAGGGGTGAACACCGGGGAGCTGTTTTTT,CASSRRTGVNTGELFF
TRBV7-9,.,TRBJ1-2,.,TGTGCCAGCAGCCCTCCAGGGGTTAACTATGGCTACACCTTC,CASSPPGVNYGYTF
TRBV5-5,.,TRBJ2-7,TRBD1,TGTGCCAGCAGCTTGGGGACAGGGGAAAGACTCACCTACGAGCAGTACTTC,CASSLGTGERLTYEQYF
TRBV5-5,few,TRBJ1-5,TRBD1,TGTGCCAGCAGCTTTCAAACAGGGGGGAATCAGCCCCAGCATTTT,CASSFQTGGNQPQHF
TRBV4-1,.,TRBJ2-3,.,TGCGCCAGCAGCCAAGGAGCCTACCTGACAGATACGCAGTATTTT,CASSQGAYLTDTQYF
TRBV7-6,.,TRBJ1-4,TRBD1,TGTGCCAGCAGCTTAGCACAGGGGGTCCGGGAAAAACTGTTTTTT,CASSLAQGVREKLFF